Below are 32 T cell receptor beta chains sequenced from a single sample in a study of cytomegalovirus exposure and HLA in healthy donors. The PCR ran on 60 Vbeta and 13 Jbeta primers. The repertoire was sequenced with immunoSEQ multiplex PCR; TCRdb's copy has only in-frame clones and lacks some. The table has fewer than 200,000 clones, around 72% seen once; the top ten hold roughly 1.4%. The sample was PBMCs. The receptors originated from a man aged 50-59 years in good health and CMV-seronegative.

The chain employs TRBV6-5 and TRBJ2-7; TRBD1 is a possible D gene (5 bases). Looked up from germline, CDR1 is MNHEY and CDR2 is SVGAGI. The germline V and J ends were trimmed by 4 bases and 2 bases, with 12 bases remaining between them. CDR3 length: 14 amino acids. The DNA for the CDR3 is TGTGCCAGCAGTTCCCAAACAGGCCCCTACGAGCAGTACTTC. Its protein product is CASSSQTGPYEQYF.

V usage is TRBV29-1 and J usage is TRBJ2-2, with a tentative D call TRBD2 (5 bases). CDR3 length equals 12 residues. V was pared by 0 bases and J by 7 bases, with 6 bases between. The germline V gene encodes CDR1 SQVTM and CDR2 ANQGSEA. The CDR3 is CSVEDRGGELFF. The CDR3 DNA is TGCAGCGTTGAAGATCGGGGCGGGGAGCTGTTTTTT.

This sequence joins TRBV5-1 and TRBJ1-3; tentative D call: TRBD1 (5 bases). Germline values: CDR1 SGHRS, CDR2 YFSETQ. The CDR3 sequence is 18 residues long. V lost 4 bases to trimming and J lost 2 bases, with 22 bases between them. In nucleotides, the CDR3 is TGCGCCAGCAGCCCCCGACAGCCTCTCGGTCGACCTGGAAACACCATATATTTT. Translating it yields CASSPRQPLGRPGNTIYF.

The chain couples TRBV5-1 to TRBJ1-6; the match to TRBD1 covers 9 bases. The CDR3 extends over 15 amino acids. Germline values: CDR1 SGHRS, CDR2 YFSETQ. J lost 7 bases, V lost 1 base, and 3 bases had no gene match. The CDR3 DNA is TGCGCCAGCAGCTTGAACGGACAGGGGAATTCACCCCTCCACTTT. This gives the protein CASSLNGQGNSPLHF.

The CDR3 loop is CASSTTGGYEQYF. CDR3 in DNA: TGTGCCAGCAGTACGACAGGGGGCTACGAGCAGTACTTC. The rearrangement links TRBV7-9 to TRBJ2-7, with TRBD1 matching 9 bases. CDR1 is SEHNR, CDR2 FQNEAQ, per germline (reference sequence). CDR3 size: 13 residues. The V segment lost 6 bases and the J segment 3 bases; nucleotides outside the gene matches: 3.

The chain uses TRBV5-4 and TRBJ2-5; perhaps TRBD1 as D (6 bases). CDR1 is SGHNT, CDR2 YYREEE, per germline (reference sequence). This CDR3 has 14 amino acids. Trimming stripped 5 bases from V and 1 base from J, with 12 bases between. The DNA of the CDR3 is TGTGCCAGCAGTACAGGGCCGCTCCAAGAGACCCAGTACTTC. Translated: CASSTGPLQETQYF.

This clone has only one observation. The chain links TRBV4-1 to TRBJ2-5; 11 bases are a match to TRBD2. Per germline, CDR1 MGHRA and CDR2 YSYEKL. With V trimmed by 1 base and J by 1 base, 5 bases remained unmatched. The CDR3 totals 17 residues. The CDR3 coding sequence is TGCGCCAGCAGCCAAGGGTTACTAGCGGGGGTCCAAGAGACCCAGTACTTC. It yields the protein CASSQGLLAGVQETQYF.

The gene calls are TRBV11-3 and TRBJ1-5; a possible D gene is TRBD1 (6 bases). Germline values: CDR1 SGHNT, CDR2 YENEEA. This CDR3 has 16 amino acids. The V gene lost 6 bases and the J gene lost 5 bases, with 20 bases spanning the gap. This CDR3 reads CASRYSRGHLYQPQHF. The CDR3 region has the DNA TGTGCCAGCAGATACAGCAGGGGACATCTCTATCAGCCCCAGCATTTT.

The rearrangement joins TRBV27 to TRBJ2-3, with 9 bases fitting TRBD2. Germline CDR1 and CDR2: MNHEY and SMNVEV (reference sequence). This CDR3 has 15 residues. Trimming at V came to 3 bases and at J to 4 bases, leaving 5 bases not matched to a gene. CDR3 in amino acids: CASSFLAGLPDTQYF. In DNA, the CDR3 is TGTGCCAGCAGTTTCCTAGCGGGGCTTCCAGATACGCAGTATTTT.

The chain employs TRBV5-4 and TRBJ1-2; D might be TRBD1 (5 bases). This CDR3 comprises 15 residues. Germline V gene data show CDR1 as SGHNT and CDR2 as YYREEE (reference sequence). Trimming pared 2 bases from V and 3 bases from J, leaving 14 bases between. In DNA form, the CDR3 reads TGTGCCAGCAGCTTTAGGGGAGGACACTACTATGGCTACACCTTC. Amino acids: CASSFRGGHYYGYTF.

This chain connects TRBV7-9 to TRBJ2-2, with 10 bases that match TRBD2. Per the germline V gene, CDR1 is SEHNR and CDR2 is FQNEAQ (reference sequence). The CDR3 is 16 residues long. With 5 bases clipped from V and 6 bases from J, the junction kept 9 bases outside the gene matches. In nucleotides, the CDR3 is TGTGCCAGCAGCCCTATGAGCGGGGGGGCCGCCGGGGAGCTGTTTTTT. It translates to CASSPMSGGAAGELFF. The full variable domain, with the rest looked up from reference TRBV7-9 and TRBJ2-2, is DTGVSQNPRHKITKRGQNVTFRCDPISEHNRLYWYRQTLGQGPEFLTYFQNEAQLEKSRLLSDRFSAERPKGSFSTLEIQRTEQGDSAMYLCASSPMSGGAAGELFFGEGSRLTVL.

This clone was recorded a few times. The chain employs TRBV19 and TRBJ1-3; 7 bases line up with TRBD1. With 3 bases clipped from V and 3 bases from J, the junction kept 2 bases outside the gene matches. From germline, CDR1 is LNHDA and CDR2 SQIVND (reference sequence). The CDR3 is 14 residues long. CDR3 bases: TGTGCCAGTAGTATCAGGGGGGATGGAAACACCATATATTTT. Translated: CASSIRGDGNTIYF.

This clone is medium-sized within its sample. The chain couples TRBV4-1 to TRBJ2-7; D is possibly TRBD1 (6 bases). CDR1 is MGHRA and CDR2 is YSYEKL in the germline V gene. V gave up 0 bases and J gave up 3 bases, with 24 bases separating them. The CDR3 contains 19 residues. The CDR3 DNA reads as TGCGCCAGCAGCCAAGAGGGATTCGGCCCACAGGGAATTGACTACGAGCAGTACTTC. It codes for CASSQEGFGPQGIDYEQYF.

The chain has TRBV21-1 and TRBJ1-5. TRBV21-1 is described as a pseudogene. The CDR3 runs 15 residues. CDR3 sequence reads: CASSKVEGLSGPQHF. As DNA, the CDR3 is TGTGCCAGCAGCAAAGTGGAGGGGCTGAGTGGGCCCCAGCATTTT.

V gene TRBV2 combines with J gene TRBJ1-5; the D is unclear. Trimming removed 7 bases at V and 4 bases at J, with 11 bases between. Germline V CDR1 and CDR2: SNHLY, FYNNEI. CDR3 size: 13 residues. The CDR3 spells CASTRDYNQPQHF. CDR3 bases: TGTGCCAGCACGAGGGATTATAATCAGCCCCAGCATTTT.

This chain joins TRBV29-1 and TRBJ2-3; D gene ambiguous. There are 12 residues in the CDR3. The ends were cut back, 0 bases at V and 7 bases at J, with 8 bases in the middle. Germline V gene sequence: CDR1 SQVTM, CDR2 ANQGSEA. The CDR3 DNA is TGCAGCGTTGAAGATCGCCCTAATACGCAGTATTTT. Its translation is CSVEDRPNTQYF.

This rearrangement joins TRBV5-1 to TRBJ2-7; 8 nucleotides line up with TRBD1. CDR3 length: 15 residues. Trimming removed 0 bases from V and 7 bases from J; junction bases left unmatched: 9. Germline V lookup: CDR1 SGHRS, CDR2 YFSETQ. The CDR3 DNA sequence: TGCGCCAGCAGCTTGGCGGCAGGGGGCGCACGGGAGCAGTACTTC. It encodes CASSLAAGGAREQYF.

The genes are TRBV2 and TRBJ2-6; D is perhaps TRBD1 (5 bases). The CDR3 runs to 15 residues. The ends were cut back, 5 bases at V and 1 base at J, with 9 bases in the middle. From germline, CDR1 is SNHLY and CDR2 FYNNEI. The CDR3 loop is CASSPQGSGANVLTF. For the CDR3, the DNA is TGTGCCAGCAGTCCCCAGGGATCTGGGGCCAACGTCCTGACTTTC.

CDR3 DNA: TGTGCCAGCAGCTTGACAGGTAGCAATCAGCCCCAGCATTTT. Translated: CASSLTGSNQPQHF. The genes are TRBV7-9 and TRBJ1-5; the D gene is possibly TRBD1 (6 bases). Germline V gene data show CDR1 as SEHNR and CDR2 as FQNEAQ (reference sequence). V lost 3 bases, J lost 0 bases, and 6 bases lay in between. The CDR3 is 14 amino acids.

CDR3 region: CASGSRQGTEAFF. CDR3 nucleotides: TGTGCTAGTGGTTCCCGCCAGGGGACTGAAGCTTTCTTT. The V gene is TRBV12-5, the J gene TRBJ1-1, with D perhaps matching TRBD1 (6 bases). The CDR3 length is 13 residues. Germline values: CDR1 LGHNT, CDR2 FRNRAP. With 4 bases removed from V and 5 bases from J, the gap between germline ends came to 11 bases.

This chain joins TRBV6-5 and TRBJ2-5, with a weak D call TRBD2 (6 bases). Germline CDR1 and CDR2: MNHEY and SVGAGI. This CDR3 has 13 amino acids. Trimming took 10 bases from V and 5 from J, leaving 17 bases between them. DNA of the CDR3: TGTGCCATCCGGGACTCCCACGCCGAGACCCAGTACTTC. Amino acid sequence: CAIRDSHAETQYF.

As for this clone: One end of the junction fails to match germline, which may point to a read error. This rearrangement joins TRBV15 to TRBJ1-2; TRBD1 matches 7 bases. The CDR3 loop spans 16 amino acids. Germline assignment: CDR1 LNHNV and CDR2 YYDKDF (reference sequence). The CDR3 loop is CATSRDVGQTNSGYTF. The CDR3 region has the DNA TGTGCCACCAGCAGAGATGTGGGACAGACCAACTCTGGCTACACCTTC.

The chain joins TRBV15 to TRBJ2-7; D might be TRBD2 (5 bases). The length of the CDR3 is 15 residues. The germline gives CDR1 LNHNV, CDR2 YYDKDF (reference sequence). V dropped 0 bases and J dropped 1 base, with 10 bases sitting between them. The CDR3 loop is CATSREAGGSYEQYF. The CDR3 region has the DNA TGTGCCACCAGCAGAGAAGCAGGAGGATCCTACGAGCAGTACTTC.

V and J are TRBV19 and TRBJ1-3; TRBD1 might be the D (6 bases). This CDR3 is built from 14 residues. Trimming stripped 9 bases from V and 4 bases from J, with 16 bases between. CDR1 and CDR2 (germline): LNHDA, SQIVND (reference sequence). The CDR3 nucleotides read TGTGCCAGCACCAATACAGGGTCCGGAAACACCATATATTTT. Translating it yields CASTNTGSGNTIYF.

Here the CDR3 DNA reads TGTGCCAGCAGCCAAGGTCTCTCCAGCTCTGGAAACACCATATATTTT. Residues: CASSQGLSSSGNTIYF. The chain is built from TRBV14 and TRBJ1-3; D not certain. In germline, CDR1 is SGHDN, CDR2 FVKESK. The CDR3 has 16 amino acids. Trimming shortened V by 1 base and J by 0 bases, and 10 bases separated the two germline ends.

This clone showed up just a few times. V usage is TRBV11-2 and J usage is TRBJ1-2; D possibly corresponds to TRBD1 (5 bases). Germline V gives CDR1 SGHAT, CDR2 FQNNGV. Trimming cost V 1 base and J 2 bases, with 8 bases left between them. This CDR3 spans 14 amino acids. The CDR3 region is CASSLVRGNYGYTF. DNA for the CDR3: TGTGCCAGCAGCTTAGTAAGGGGCAACTATGGCTACACCTTC. Based on the CDR3 plus reference TRBV11-2 and TRBJ1-2, the full variable domain is EAGVAQSPRYKIIEKRQSVAFWCNPISGHATLYWYQQILGQGPKLLIQFQNNGVVDDSQLPKDRFSAERLKGVDSTLKIQPAKLEDSAVYLCASSLVRGNYGYTFGSGTRLTVV.

This chain links TRBV28 with TRBJ1-1; 7 bases align to TRBD1. The CDR3 extends over 11 amino acids. The germline gives CDR1 MDHEN, CDR2 SYDVKM. The junction had 0 bases not matched to a gene; V was cut back by 4 bases and J by 7 bases. This CDR3 is CASSWDSEAFF. CDR3 sequence (DNA): TGTGCCAGCAGTTGGGACAGTGAAGCTTTCTTT.

This chain links TRBV7-2 with TRBJ2-5; 10 positions match TRBD2. V dropped 0 bases and J dropped 5; count of bases not matched to a gene: 6. Germline V gene lookup returns CDR1 SGHTA and CDR2 FQGNSA. The CDR3 length is 16 residues. The CDR3 here is CASSLASSGGGETQYF. In DNA form, the CDR3 reads TGTGCCAGCAGCTTAGCGTCTAGCGGGGGAGGGGAGACCCAGTACTTC.

Only a few counts were recorded for this clone. This chain joins TRBV11-1 and TRBJ1-2; 8 bases fit TRBD1. Germline V lookup: CDR1 SGHAT, CDR2 FQDESV (reference sequence). The CDR3 length is 13 residues. The V and J ends lost 4 bases and 8 bases, in that order; junction bases with no gene match: 6. The CDR3 coding sequence is TGTGCCAGCAGCTGGACAGGGACACGAGGCTACACCTTC. This translates into CASSWTGTRGYTF. Full variable domain (rest looked up from reference TRBV11-1 and TRBJ1-2): EAEVAQSPRYKITEKSQAVAFWCDPISGHATLYWYRQILGQGPELLVQFQDESVVDDSQLPKDRFSAERLKGVDSTLKIQPAELGDSAMYLCASSWTGTRGYTFGSGTRLTVV.

The genes are TRBV10-2 and TRBJ2-3, with D possibly being TRBD1 (5 bases). V was clipped by 3 bases and J by 6 bases, with 10 bases between them. Per germline, CDR1 WSHSY and CDR2 SAAADI. The CDR3 runs 13 residues. This chain's CDR3 is CASSDVGADTQYF. The CDR3, as DNA: TGCGCCAGCAGTGACGTTGGGGCTGATACGCAGTATTTT.

This chain uses TRBV2 with TRBJ2-1; unclear D gene. The CDR3 length is 13 residues. V lost 7 bases and J lost 4, with 11 bases in between. Germline CDR1 reads SNHLY; CDR2 reads FYNNEI. The CDR3 region has the DNA TGTGCCAGCACCCTACTAACATACAATGAGCAGTTCTTC. Protein: CASTLLTYNEQFF.

V and J are TRBV6-1 and TRBJ1-2; unclear D gene. The CDR3 is 17 residues long. Germline lookup yields CDR1 MNHNS and CDR2 SASEGT. Trimming removed 2 bases from V and 0 bases from J, with 16 bases in between. The chain's CDR3 is CASSETPTPFANYGYTF. CDR3 nucleotides: TGTGCCAGCAGTGAAACGCCCACACCCTTTGCTAACTATGGCTACACCTTC.